The T cell receptor beta chain under discussion was sequenced for a study of shared clonotypes between healthy human individuals. Whole-study context: The plates for each donor numbered three CD4 naive, three CD4 memory, two CD8 naive and one CD8 memory. Study-level results: Estimated clonotype richness was generally higher in naive than memory subsets.

Trimming removed 5 bases from V and 2 bases from J, with 14 bases in between. Germline V gene lookup returns CDR1 SGHTA and CDR2 FQGNSA. The CDR3 loop spans 15 amino acids. Regarding this clone: The antigen remains unidentified.

Deep-level running was used for the assay. This table comes from immunoSEQ multiplex PCR, and its TCRdb copy is limited to in-frame clones, with some not included. The sample lists 180,000 or so clones; around 93% were seen once. J is TRBJ2-3 and V is TRBV7-2, with TRBD1 as a possible D gene (7 bases). The sequencing input was naive CD4+ T cells sorted from blood. Documented subset: CD45RA+ positively selected. The clonotype comes from a woman in her 30s in good health. The CDR3 loop is CASSLRQGLTDTQYF. CDR3 in DNA: TGTGCCAGCAGCCTCCGACAGGGACTCACAGATACGCAGTATTTT.